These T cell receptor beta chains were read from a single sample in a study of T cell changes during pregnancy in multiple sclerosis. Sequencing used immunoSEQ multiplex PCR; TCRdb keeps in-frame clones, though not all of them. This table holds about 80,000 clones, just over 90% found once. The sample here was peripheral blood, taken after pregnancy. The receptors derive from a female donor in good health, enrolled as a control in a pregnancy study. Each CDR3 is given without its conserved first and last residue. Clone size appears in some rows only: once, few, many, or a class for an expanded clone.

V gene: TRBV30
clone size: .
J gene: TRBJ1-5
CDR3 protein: AWSGTGGSDSNQPQH

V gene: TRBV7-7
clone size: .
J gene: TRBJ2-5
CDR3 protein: ASSSGQQETQY

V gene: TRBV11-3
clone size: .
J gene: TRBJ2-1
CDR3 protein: ASSLVFGSEQF

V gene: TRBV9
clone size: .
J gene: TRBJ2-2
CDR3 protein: ASSVEEKLAGGPNTGELF

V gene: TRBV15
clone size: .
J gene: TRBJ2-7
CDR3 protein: ATSRDLPAGPSYEQY

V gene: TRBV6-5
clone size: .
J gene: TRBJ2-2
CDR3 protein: ASSQGRTGELF

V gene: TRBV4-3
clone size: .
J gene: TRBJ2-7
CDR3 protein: ASSQKLGSWEQY

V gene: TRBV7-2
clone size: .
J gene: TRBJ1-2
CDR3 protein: ASSLVGGDGYT

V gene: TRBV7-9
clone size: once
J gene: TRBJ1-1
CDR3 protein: ASRSSFYGTDTNTEAF

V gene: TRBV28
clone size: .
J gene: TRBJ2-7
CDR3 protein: ASMGGPRQSYEQY

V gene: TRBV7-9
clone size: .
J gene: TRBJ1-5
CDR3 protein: ASSPGTSNQPQH

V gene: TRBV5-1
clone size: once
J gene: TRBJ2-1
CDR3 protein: ASSLYLAGVYPYNEQF

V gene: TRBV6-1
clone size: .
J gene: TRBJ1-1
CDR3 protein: ASSEPRIHF

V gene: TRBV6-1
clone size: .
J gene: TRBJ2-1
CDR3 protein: ASSSTLYNEQF

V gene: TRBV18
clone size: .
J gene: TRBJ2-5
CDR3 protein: ASSQTIDRVETQY

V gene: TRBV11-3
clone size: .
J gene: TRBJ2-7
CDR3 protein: ASSLGGTSGREQY

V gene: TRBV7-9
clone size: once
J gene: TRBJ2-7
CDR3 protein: ASSLDRVSDEQY

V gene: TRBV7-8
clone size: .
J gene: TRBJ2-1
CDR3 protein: ASSLRLAGGDEQF

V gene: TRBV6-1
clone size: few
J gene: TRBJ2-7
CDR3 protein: ASTPEGSREWY

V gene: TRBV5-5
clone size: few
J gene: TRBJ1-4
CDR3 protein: ASSSRQGGTNEKLF

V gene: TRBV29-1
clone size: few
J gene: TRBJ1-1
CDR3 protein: SVDGSQGNTEAF

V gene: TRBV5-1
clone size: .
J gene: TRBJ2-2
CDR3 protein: ASSLRGDRTGELF